This T cell receptor (beta chain) was profiled in a study of breast tumors, draining lymph nodes, adjacent tissues. Notes on the study in general: The lymph node origin of tumor T cells was framed as consistent with a hypothesis, not demonstrated. Data fit most tumor T cells coming from lymph node, expanding in tumor.

Germline lookup yields CDR1 SNHLY and CDR2 FYNNEI. There are 13 residues in the CDR3. Deletions cut 7 bases from V and 3 bases from J, with 13 bases between. Comments on this clonotype: No antigen is known for it.

MiXCR, applied by TCRdb to the multiplex PCR reads, yields one record per CDR3 protein. The sample has more than 20,000 distinct CDR3 sequences, 45% to 65% seen once. This sequence was found in a female donor with breast cancer. Some clones in this sample may be carry-over from other donors' samples. Sequenced: breast tumor tissue. The J gene is TRBJ2-7, the V gene TRBV2, with D perhaps matching TRBD1 or TRBD2 (5 bases each). The chain's CDR3 is CASTSGRFYEQYF. The CDR3 region has the DNA TGTGCCAGCACCTCGGGACGGTTCTACGAGCAGTACTTC.